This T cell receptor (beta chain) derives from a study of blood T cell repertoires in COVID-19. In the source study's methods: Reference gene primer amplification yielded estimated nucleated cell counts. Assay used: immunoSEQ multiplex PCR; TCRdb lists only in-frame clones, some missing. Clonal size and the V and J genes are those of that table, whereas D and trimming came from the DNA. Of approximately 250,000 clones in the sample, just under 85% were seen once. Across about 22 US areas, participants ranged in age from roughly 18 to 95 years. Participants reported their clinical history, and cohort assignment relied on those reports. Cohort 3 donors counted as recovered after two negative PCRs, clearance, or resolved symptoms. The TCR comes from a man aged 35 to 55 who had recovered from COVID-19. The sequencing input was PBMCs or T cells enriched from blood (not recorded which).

The CDR3 sequence is CASSQIRGQVQYF. The DNA for the CDR3 is TGTGCCAGCAGCCAAATCAGGGGTCAGGTGCAGTACTTC. V gene TRBV14 combines with J gene TRBJ2-7; tentatively, D is TRBD1 (6 bases). Trimming shortened V by 2 bases and J by 9 bases, and 14 bases separated the two germline ends. Per germline, CDR1 SGHDN and CDR2 FVKESK. There are 13 residues in the CDR3.